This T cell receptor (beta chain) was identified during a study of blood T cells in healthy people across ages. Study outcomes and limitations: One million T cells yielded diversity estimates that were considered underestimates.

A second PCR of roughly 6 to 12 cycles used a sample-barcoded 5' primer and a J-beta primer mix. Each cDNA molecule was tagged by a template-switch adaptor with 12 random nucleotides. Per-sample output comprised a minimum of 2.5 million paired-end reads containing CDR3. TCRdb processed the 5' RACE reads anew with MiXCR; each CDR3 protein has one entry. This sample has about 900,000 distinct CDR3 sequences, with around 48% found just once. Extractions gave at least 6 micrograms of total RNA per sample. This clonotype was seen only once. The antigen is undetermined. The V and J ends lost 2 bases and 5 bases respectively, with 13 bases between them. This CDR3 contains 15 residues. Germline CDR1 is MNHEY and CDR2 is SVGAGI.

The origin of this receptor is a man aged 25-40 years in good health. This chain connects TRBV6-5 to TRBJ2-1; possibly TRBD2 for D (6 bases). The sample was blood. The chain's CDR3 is CASSYDWAGNNEQFF. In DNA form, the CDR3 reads TGTGCCAGCAGTTACGACTGGGCGGGGAACAATGAGCAGTTCTTC.